Presented here are 5 T cell receptor beta chains from one specimen sequenced in a study of CD8+ T cells in alopecia areata. Extraction of RNA preceded its reverse transcription into cDNA, which served as the sequencing template. Assay used: immunoSEQ multiplex PCR; TCRdb lists only in-frame clones, some missing. The sample includes 150,000 or so clones, 75% to 90% seen only once; the top ten take about 15%. The source material was CD8+ T cells sorted from blood, sampled at week 0. These receptors all come from a human donor with alopecia areata.

V gene TRBV21-1 combines with J gene TRBJ2-7; the D segment call TRBD1 is taken from the table without a DNA check. TRBV21-1 is noted as a pseudogene. The CDR3 totals 15 residues. CDR3 sequence (DNA): TGTGCCAGCAGCAAAGAACATCCCAGGACCTACGAGCAGTACTTC. Translation: CASSKEHPRTYEQYF.

The CDR3 nucleotides are TGTGCCAGCAGCCCCGAGGACAGCGGGTACGAGCAGTACTTC. Translation gives CASSPEDSGYEQYF. J is TRBJ2-7 and V is TRBV9, with D tentatively TRBD1 or TRBD2 (6 bases each). This CDR3 has 14 residues. Germline loops: CDR1 SGDLS, CDR2 YYNGEE. The V and J ends lost 4 bases and 4 bases respectively, with 15 bases between them.

This chain joins TRBV11-2 and TRBJ2-1; 7 positions agree with TRBD1. Trimming cost V 5 bases and J 6 bases; bases outside gene matches: 4. The V gene's germline CDR1 is SGHAT and CDR2 FQNNGV. The CDR3 loop spans 13 amino acids. CDR3 sequence (DNA): TGTGCCAGCAGCCCCTGGACAGGCAATGAGCAGTTCTTC. It specifies CASSPWTGNEQFF. Full variable domain (remainder filled in from reference TRBV11-2 and TRBJ2-1): EAGVAQSPRYKIIEKRQSVAFWCNPISGHATLYWYQQILGQGPKLLIQFQNNGVVDDSQLPKDRFSAERLKGVDSTLKIQPAKLEDSAVYLCASSPWTGNEQFFGPGTRLTVL.

This sequence joins TRBV4-1 and TRBJ2-3; the D is unclear. V lost 8 bases and J lost 2, with 14 bases in between. Germline V gives CDR1 MGHRA, CDR2 YSYEKL. The CDR3 extends over 14 amino acids. The CDR3 coding sequence is TGCGCCAGCTCTCGTACCACCACCACAGATACGCAGTATTTT. Translating gives CASSRTTTTDTQYF.

This chain uses TRBV29-1 with TRBJ2-3; D may be TRBD1 or TRBD2 (6 bases each). The CDR3 is 17 amino acids. Trimming removed 3 bases from V and 4 bases from J, with 23 bases in between. Germline V gene sequence: CDR1 SQVTM, CDR2 ANQGSEA. CDR3 protein: CSVEALPEGVEADTQYF. DNA for the CDR3: TGCAGCGTTGAGGCATTACCGGAGGGGGTAGAAGCAGATACGCAGTATTTT.